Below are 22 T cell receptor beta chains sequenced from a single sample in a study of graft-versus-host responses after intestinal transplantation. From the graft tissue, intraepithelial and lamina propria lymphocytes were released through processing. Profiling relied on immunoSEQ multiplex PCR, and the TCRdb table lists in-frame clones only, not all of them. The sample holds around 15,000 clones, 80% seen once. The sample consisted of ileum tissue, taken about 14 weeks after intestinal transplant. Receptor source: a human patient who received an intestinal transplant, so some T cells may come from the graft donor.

CDR3 residues: CAWTTGQGDNSPLHF. Written as DNA, the CDR3 is TGTGCCTGGACCACGGGACAGGGCGATAATTCACCCCTCCACTTT. The gene calls are TRBV30 and TRBJ1-6, with 9 bases fitting TRBD1. Germline CDR1 GTSNPN, CDR2 SVGIG (reference sequence). J was trimmed by 5 bases and V by 4 bases; bases with no gene match: 6. The CDR3 contains 15 residues.

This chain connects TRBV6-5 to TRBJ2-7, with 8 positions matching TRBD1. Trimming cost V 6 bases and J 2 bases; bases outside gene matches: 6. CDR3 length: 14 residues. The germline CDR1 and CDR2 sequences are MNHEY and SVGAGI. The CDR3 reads CASRADRVPYEQYF. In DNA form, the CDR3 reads TGTGCCAGCAGGGCGGACAGGGTACCCTACGAGCAGTACTTC.

The CDR3 DNA sequence: TGCGCCAGCAGCTTGCTCCGGTCCGTGGGCGATGAAGCTTTCTTT. It encodes CASSLLRSVGDEAFF. V and J are TRBV5-1 and TRBJ1-1; D remains ambiguous. V lost 1 base, J lost 7 bases, and 17 bases lay in between. CDR3 length: 15 amino acids. The germline CDR1 and CDR2 sequences are SGHRS and YFSETQ.

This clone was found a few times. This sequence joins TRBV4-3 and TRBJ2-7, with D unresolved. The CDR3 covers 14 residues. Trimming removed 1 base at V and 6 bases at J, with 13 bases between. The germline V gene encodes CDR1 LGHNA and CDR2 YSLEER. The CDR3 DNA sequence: TGCGCCAGCAGCCAAGTGTCCGTCTACAGCGAGCAGTACTTC. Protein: CASSQVSVYSEQYF.

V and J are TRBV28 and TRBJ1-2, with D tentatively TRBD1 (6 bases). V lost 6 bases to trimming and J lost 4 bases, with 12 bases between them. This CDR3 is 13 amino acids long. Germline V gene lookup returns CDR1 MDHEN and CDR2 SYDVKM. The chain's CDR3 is CASSRRGAYGYTF. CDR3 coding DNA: TGTGCCAGCAGCCGCAGGGGCGCCTATGGCTACACCTTC.

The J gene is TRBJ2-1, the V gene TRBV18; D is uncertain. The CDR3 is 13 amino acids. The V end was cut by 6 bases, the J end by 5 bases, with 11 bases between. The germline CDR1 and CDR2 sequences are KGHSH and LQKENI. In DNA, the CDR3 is TGTGCCAGCTCCCTAGGGCTGAACAATGAGCAGTTCTTC. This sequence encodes CASSLGLNNEQFF.

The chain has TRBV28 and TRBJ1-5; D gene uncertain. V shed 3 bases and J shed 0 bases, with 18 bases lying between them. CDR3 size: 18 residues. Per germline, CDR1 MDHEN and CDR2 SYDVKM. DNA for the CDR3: TGTGCCAGCAGTTTTTTTCTGGGGTCGCCTTATAGCAATCAGCCCCAGCATTTT. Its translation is CASSFFLGSPYSNQPQHF.

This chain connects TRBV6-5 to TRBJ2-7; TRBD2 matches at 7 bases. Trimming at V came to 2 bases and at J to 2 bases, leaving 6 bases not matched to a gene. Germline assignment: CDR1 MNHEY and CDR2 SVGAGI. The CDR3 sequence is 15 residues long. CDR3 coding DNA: TGTGCCAGCAGTTACCCCGGGAGGACCACCTACGAGCAGTACTTC. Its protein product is CASSYPGRTTYEQYF.

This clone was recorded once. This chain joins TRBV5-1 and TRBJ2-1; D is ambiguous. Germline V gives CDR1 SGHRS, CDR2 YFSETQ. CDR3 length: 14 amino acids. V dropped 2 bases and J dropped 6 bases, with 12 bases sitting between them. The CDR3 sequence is CASSLVTVSNEQFF. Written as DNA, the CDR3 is TGCGCCAGCAGCTTAGTAACAGTTTCCAATGAGCAGTTCTTC.

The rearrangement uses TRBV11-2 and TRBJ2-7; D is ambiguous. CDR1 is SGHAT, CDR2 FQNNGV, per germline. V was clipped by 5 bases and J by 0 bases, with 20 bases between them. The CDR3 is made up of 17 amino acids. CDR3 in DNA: TGTGCCAGCAGCGACCTCTGGGCTCGACGGACCTCCTACGAGCAGTACTTC. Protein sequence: CASSDLWARRTSYEQYF.

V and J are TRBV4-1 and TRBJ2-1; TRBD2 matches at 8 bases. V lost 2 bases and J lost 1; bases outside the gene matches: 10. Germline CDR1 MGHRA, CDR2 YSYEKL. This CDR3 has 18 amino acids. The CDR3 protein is CASSQFRTQRGSYNEQFF. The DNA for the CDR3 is TGCGCCAGCAGCCAATTTAGGACCCAGCGGGGGTCCTACAATGAGCAGTTCTTC.

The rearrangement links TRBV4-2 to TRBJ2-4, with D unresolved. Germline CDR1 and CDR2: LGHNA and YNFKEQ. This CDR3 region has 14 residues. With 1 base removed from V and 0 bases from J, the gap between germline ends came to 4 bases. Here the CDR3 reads CASSQGTAKNIQYF. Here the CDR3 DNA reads TGTGCCAGCAGCCAAGGGACAGCCAAAAACATTCAGTACTTC.

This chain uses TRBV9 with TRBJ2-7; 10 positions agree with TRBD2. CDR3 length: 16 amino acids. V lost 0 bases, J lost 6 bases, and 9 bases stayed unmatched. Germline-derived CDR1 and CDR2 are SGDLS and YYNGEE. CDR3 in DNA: TGTGCCAGCAGCGTAGTCCACCTAGCGGGAGACGTCGAGCAGTACTTC. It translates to CASSVVHLAGDVEQYF.

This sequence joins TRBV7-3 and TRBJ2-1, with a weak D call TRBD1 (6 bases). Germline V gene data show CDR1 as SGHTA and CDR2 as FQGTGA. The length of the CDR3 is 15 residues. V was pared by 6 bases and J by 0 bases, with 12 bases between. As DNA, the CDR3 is TGTGCCAGCAGGGACAGAGAAAGCTCCTACAATGAGCAGTTCTTC. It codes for CASRDRESSYNEQFF.

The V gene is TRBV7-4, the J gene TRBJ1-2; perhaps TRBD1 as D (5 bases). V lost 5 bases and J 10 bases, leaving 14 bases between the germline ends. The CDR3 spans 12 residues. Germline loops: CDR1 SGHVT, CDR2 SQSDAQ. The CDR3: CASSTSGKSYTF. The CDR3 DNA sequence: TGTGCCAGCAGCACATCAGGGAAGTCCTACACCTTC.

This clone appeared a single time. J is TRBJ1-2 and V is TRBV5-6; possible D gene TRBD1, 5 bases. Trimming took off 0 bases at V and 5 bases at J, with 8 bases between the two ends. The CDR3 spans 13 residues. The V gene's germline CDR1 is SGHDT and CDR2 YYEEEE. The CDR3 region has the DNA TGTGCCAGCAGCTTGGTTGGGGGATATGGCTACACCTTC. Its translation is CASSLVGGYGYTF.

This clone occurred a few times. CDR3 loop: CASSLRLAGETQYF. The DNA for the CDR3 is TGTGCCAGCAGCTTGAGACTAGCGGGAGAGACCCAGTACTTC. This chain uses TRBV5-5 with TRBJ2-5; TRBD2 matches 10 bases. J was trimmed by 4 bases and V by 1 base; bases with no gene match: 1. Germline lookup yields CDR1 SGHKS and CDR2 YYEKEE (reference sequence). The CDR3 spans 14 residues. The full variable domain, with the rest looked up from reference TRBV5-5 and TRBJ2-5, is DAGVTQSPTHLIKTRGQQVTLRCSPISGHKSVSWYQQVLGQGPQFIFQYYEKEERGRGNFPDRFSARQFPNYSSELNVNALLLGDSALYLCASSLRLAGETQYFGPGTRLLVL.

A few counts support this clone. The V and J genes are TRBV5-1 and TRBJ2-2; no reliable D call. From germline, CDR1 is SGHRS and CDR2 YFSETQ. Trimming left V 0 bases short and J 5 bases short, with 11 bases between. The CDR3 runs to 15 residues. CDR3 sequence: CASSLVRIKTGELFF. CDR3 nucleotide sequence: TGCGCCAGCAGCTTGGTTCGGATCAAGACCGGGGAGCTGTTTTTT.

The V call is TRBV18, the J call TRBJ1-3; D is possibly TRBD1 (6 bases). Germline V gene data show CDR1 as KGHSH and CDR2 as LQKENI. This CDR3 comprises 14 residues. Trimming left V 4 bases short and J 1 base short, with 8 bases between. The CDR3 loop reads CASSLQGSGNTIYF. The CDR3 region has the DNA TGTGCCAGCTCACTCCAGGGGTCTGGAAACACCATATATTTT.

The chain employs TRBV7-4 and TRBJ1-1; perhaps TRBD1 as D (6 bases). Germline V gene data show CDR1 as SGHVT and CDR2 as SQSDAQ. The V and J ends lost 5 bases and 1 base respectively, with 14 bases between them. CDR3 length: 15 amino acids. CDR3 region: CASSPDRKWNTEAFF. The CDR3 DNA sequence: TGTGCCAGCAGCCCCGACAGGAAATGGAACACTGAAGCTTTCTTT.

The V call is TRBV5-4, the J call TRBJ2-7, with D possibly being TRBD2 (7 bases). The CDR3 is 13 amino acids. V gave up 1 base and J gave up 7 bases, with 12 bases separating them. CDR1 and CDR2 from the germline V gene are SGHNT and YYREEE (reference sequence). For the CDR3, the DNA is TGTGCCAGCAGCTTGAGCGGGACACCTGAGCAGTACTTC. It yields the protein CASSLSGTPEQYF.

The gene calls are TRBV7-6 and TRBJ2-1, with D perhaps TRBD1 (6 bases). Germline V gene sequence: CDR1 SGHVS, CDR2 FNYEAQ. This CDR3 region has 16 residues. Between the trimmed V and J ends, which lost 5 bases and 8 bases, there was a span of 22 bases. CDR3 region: CASSPKGELYLDEQFF. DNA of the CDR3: TGTGCCAGCAGCCCTAAGGGGGAGTTATATCTCGATGAGCAGTTCTTC.